The subject of this entry is one T cell receptor beta chain. Its antigen is not identified. 60 Vbeta and 13 Jbeta primers were used in PCR. TCRdb keeps only in-frame clones here, not all; method: immunoSEQ multiplex PCR. This sample has roughly 99,000 clones; more than 75% occur once, and the top ten carry less than 3.5%. This specimen comes from a study of cytomegalovirus exposure and HLA in healthy donors. Study context: A prior analysis found 95 million to 140 million unique TCR beta sequences from around 180 million T cells. Study findings and constraints: Among donors in an Asian-associated ancestry cluster, a later analysis reportedly found fewer N-insertions than the roughly 700-donor mean. The likely origin of a cluster of highly shared sequence variants was a sequencing artifact.

The CDR3 loop spans 13 amino acids. Germline V CDR1 and CDR2: PRHDT, FYEKMQ (reference sequence). V shed 5 bases and J shed 7 bases, with 12 bases lying between them. This clonotype was sampled from a man younger than 40 in good health and CMV-seropositive. The gene calls are TRBV13 and TRBJ1-5; D possibly corresponds to TRBD1 (6 bases). Input material: PBMCs. CDR3 residues: CASSPGVGQPQHF. CDR3 DNA: TGTGCCAGCAGCCCAGGGGTAGGACAGCCCCAGCATTTT.